These T cell receptor beta chains were read from a single sample in a study of T cells after yellow fever vaccination. TCRdb re-called the 5' RACE reads with MiXCR, one entry per CDR3 protein. The profile shows some 200,000 distinct CDR3 sequences, 2.5% to 3.5% of them singletons. This sample comprised CD4+ T cells sorted from PBMCs, obtained 10 days after the yellow fever booster vaccination. Source of these receptors: a man in his late teens or twenties who received the YFV17D yellow fever vaccine. CDR3s include the opening cysteine and the closing phenylalanine or tryptophan. A D gene is named only where the DNA matches it firmly.

D: -; V: TRBV18; CDR3: CASSPSGGPSYEQYF
D: TRBD1; V: TRBV6-5; CDR3: CASSYWGTGDYGYTF
D: -; V: TRBV7-2; CDR3: CASSFGARYTEQFF
D: TRBD1; V: TRBV5-1; CDR3: CASSLLDRGSSYNSPLHF
D: -; V: TRBV12-3/TRBV12-4; CDR3: CASSHRDAYGYTF
D: -; V: TRBV18; CDR3: CASSSSYNQQFF
D: -; V: TRBV12-3/TRBV12-4; CDR3: CASIQTRLGTGELFF
D: -; V: TRBV7-2; CDR3: CASSLAASSSYNEQFF
D: TRBD1; V: TRBV12-3/TRBV12-4; CDR3: CASTRTGYYEQYF
D: TRBD2; V: TRBV5-1; CDR3: CASSPRRGDFGELFF
D: TRBD1; V: TRBV12-3/TRBV12-4; CDR3: CASSFWAGGEYGYTF
D: -; V: TRBV27; CDR3: CASSPTIGVLRYF
D: -; V: TRBV12-3/TRBV12-4; CDR3: CASSLYAGTYNEQFF
D: -; V: TRBV20-1; CDR3: CSATDRTSLLF
D: TRBD1; V: TRBV5-1; CDR3: CASGDRVSDTQYF
D: TRBD1; V: TRBV5-1; CDR3: CASSRDSHANTEAFF
D: TRBD2; V: TRBV7-2; CDR3: CASSLSSGGPPIQYF
D: -; V: TRBV19; CDR3: CASSMTGGTGELFF
D: TRBD2; V: TRBV24-1; CDR3: CATSDPGTSGETQYF
D: TRBD2; V: TRBV7-9; CDR3: CASSYGTTSTDTQYF
D: -; V: TRBV6-2/TRBV6-3; CDR3: CASSGQTEAFF
D: -; V: TRBV5-1; CDR3: CASSFGQRGGNTEAFF
D: TRBD2; V: TRBV19; CDR3: CASSHTSGGPPAKNIQYF
D: -; V: TRBV5-1; CDR3: CASSSGTPNNEQFF
D: -; V: TRBV27; CDR3: CASSPPPGGSNQPQHF
D: TRBD1; V: TRBV6-6; CDR3: CASSYEGTDNSPLHF
D: TRBD2; V: TRBV4-2; CDR3: CASSQDSGGDNEQFF
D: -; V: TRBV4-3; CDR3: CASSQDGVSWEYNEQFF
D: -; V: TRBV11-2; CDR3: CASSPRTATNTGELFF
D: TRBD1; V: TRBV19; CDR3: CASSPADRGETQYF
D: -; V: TRBV7-2; CDR3: CASSLGLTPDTQYF
D: -; V: TRBV4-3; CDR3: CASSQDSGRYSGNTIYF
D: TRBD1; V: TRBV6-2/TRBV6-3; CDR3: CASMGDRGPGANVLTF
D: TRBD1; V: TRBV24-1; CDR3: CATSDLSETGVRPDTQYF
D: TRBD2; V: TRBV20-1; CDR3: CSASFRGGSTDTQYF
D: -; V: TRBV5-1; CDR3: CASNDAGGETQYF
D: -; V: TRBV5-6; CDR3: CASSYFNRRSPLHF
D: -; V: TRBV2; CDR3: CASSEQGGSEQFF
D: -; V: TRBV28; CDR3: CASSLPRLEAFF
D: -; V: TRBV10-3; CDR3: CAISESKGGHEQYF
D: TRBD1; V: TRBV7-8; CDR3: CASSPRSGTGGKGQPQHF
D: TRBD2; V: TRBV4-3; CDR3: CASSQLAGGPDGELFF
D: -; V: TRBV18; CDR3: CASSPLPGGTYEKLFF
D: TRBD2; V: TRBV20-1; CDR3: CSARDLAGGPDTQYF
D: -; V: TRBV7-2; CDR3: CASSLASAGWSGYTF
D: TRBD1; V: TRBV20-1; CDR3: CSAPGTGFSPLHF
D: -; V: TRBV5-1; CDR3: CASSLTSSQETQYF
D: TRBD1; V: TRBV29-1; CDR3: CSALTGATDTQYF
D: -; V: TRBV20-1; CDR3: CSARRGGNTEAFF
D: -; V: TRBV6-2/TRBV6-3; CDR3: CASSFTKLQETQYF
D: -; V: TRBV5-1; CDR3: CASSVGIRETQYF
D: TRBD1; V: TRBV11-2; CDR3: CASAGQGRANVLTF
D: -; V: TRBV5-1; CDR3: CASSLLGLGFGDTQYF
D: TRBD2; V: TRBV20-1; CDR3: CSARVFSGGTDTQYF
D: -; V: TRBV6-2/TRBV6-3; CDR3: CASSQIHGASNQPQHF